This T cell receptor beta chain is from a study (dated by TCRdb to the mid-2010s). Concerning this clonotype: No cognate antigen has been identified for it. Base qualities were left out, and no much larger clone turns up one base away.

Including cysteine and phenylalanine, the CDR3 has 14 amino acids. Only CDR3 DNA is held: 42 bases, read in frame from base 1. The germline ends are 11 bases apart after V is trimmed by 5 bases and J by 6 bases. From a lookup of the germline V gene, CDR1 and CDR2 are MDHEN and SYDVKM. Preparation of the library involved RT-PCR. The sequencing machine was an Illumina MiSeq. TCRdb itself trimmed the public reads at Q25 with fastp, ran MiXCR and retained productive beta chains. Each record represents a unique CDR3 protein, reported with the most common genes and DNA among its rows. The sample table records hundreds of thousands of distinct CDR3 sequences; around 14% of these occur just once. The top ten constitute just over 3.5% of the sample.

The V and J segments used are TRBV28 and TRBJ1-6; possibly the D gene is TRBD1, per 6 matching bases. The receptor's source is a female donor in good health, serving as a healthy control. Sequenced: memory CD4+ T cells from blood. The CDR3 region has the sequence CASSRTATNSPLHF. The bases are TGTGCCAGCAGTAGGACAGCCACTAATTCACCCCTCCACTTT. The entire variable domain, with the stretches around the CDR3 drawn from the reference TRBV28 and TRBJ1-6 proteins, is DVKVTQSSRYLVKRTGEKVFLECVQDMDHENMFWYRQDPGLGLRLIYFSYDVKMKEKGDIPEGYSVSREKKERFSLILESASTNQTSMYLCASSRTATNSPLHFGNGTRLTVT.